Shown below are 18 T cell receptor beta chains from a single sample sequenced in a study of T cells in Graves' hyperthyroidism and ophthalmopathy. TCR beta CDR3 sequences were amplified from RNA transcripts. TCR CDR3 regions were first amplified by RT-PCR with HTBI primers. TCRdb reprocessed the multiplex PCR reads with MiXCR, giving one entry per CDR3 protein. Of about 400,000 distinct CDR3 sequences in the sample, more than 12% were seen once. The sample taken for sequencing was blood. These receptor sequences come from a middle-aged man with Graves' ophthalmopathy.

V gene TRBV10-3 combines with J gene TRBJ1-1; D gene uncertain. The CDR3 covers 12 residues. Germline loops: CDR1 ENHRY, CDR2 SYGVKD. With 8 bases removed from V and 3 bases from J, the gap between germline ends came to 10 bases. For the CDR3, the DNA is TGTGCCATCGGCGGGAGGGACACTGAAGCTTTCTTT. Protein product: CAIGGRDTEAFF.

In its sample, this clonotype was seen once. One end of the junction is discordant with germline, which a read error may explain. The chain employs TRBV24-1 and TRBJ2-3, with D possibly matching TRBD2 (6 bases). Per the germline V gene, CDR1 is KGHDR and CDR2 is SFDVKD. The CDR3 sequence is 15 residues long. CDR3 sequence reads: CASSYSMASADTQYF. The DNA of the CDR3 is TGTGCCAGCAGTTACTCGATGGCTAGCGCAGATACGCAGTATTTT.

Ten or more counts support this clonotype. CDR3 coding DNA: TGTGCCAGCAGTTTAGCGGCCGCGGGGGGGTCGTACGAGCAGTACTTC. Its protein is CASSLAAAGGSYEQYF. The rearrangement uses TRBV12-3 or TRBV12-4 and TRBJ2-7, with TRBD2 matching 9 bases. The CDR3 totals 16 residues. The junction had 7 bases not matched to a gene; V was cut back by 0 bases and J by 4 bases.

This clonotype was recorded a few times. The gene calls are TRBV5-4 and TRBJ2-1; TRBD1 might be the D (5 bases). In germline, CDR1 is SGHNT, CDR2 YYREEE (reference sequence). The CDR3 has 14 amino acids. Trimming pared 1 base from V and 6 bases from J, leaving 11 bases between. The CDR3 loop reads CASSLRQQGNEQFF. DNA of the CDR3: TGTGCCAGCAGCTTGAGACAGCAAGGCAATGAGCAGTTCTTC.

This clonotype has ten or more counts. The rearrangement joins TRBV30 to TRBJ2-3; D is undetermined. The V and J ends lost 4 bases and 0 bases respectively, with 5 bases between them. Germline loops: CDR1 GTSNPN, CDR2 SVGIG (reference sequence). This CDR3 has 12 amino acids. The CDR3 protein is CAWMGSTDTQYF. In DNA, the CDR3 is TGTGCCTGGATGGGTAGCACAGATACGCAGTATTTT.

V and J are TRBV7-3 and TRBJ2-2, with 7 nucleotides matching TRBD1. CDR3 length: 16 amino acids. In germline, CDR1 is SGHTA, CDR2 FQGTGA. Trimming cost V 5 bases and J 1 base; bases outside gene matches: 7. The CDR3 DNA sequence: TGTGCCAGCAGCGCACGACAGGGCTTGAACACCGGGGAGCTGTTTTTT. Translating gives CASSARQGLNTGELFF.

The V gene is TRBV25-1, the J gene TRBJ2-7, with a tentative D call TRBD1 (6 bases). With 3 bases removed from V and 0 bases from J, the gap between germline ends came to 15 bases. The germline CDR1 and CDR2 sequences are MGHDK and SYGVNS. This CDR3 contains 16 residues. The CDR3 DNA reads as TGTGCCAGCAGTGATCCAGGGGCCCCAACCTCCTACGAGCAGTACTTC. Its protein product is CASSDPGAPTSYEQYF.

This clonotype was recorded at least ten times. The chain uses TRBV5-1 and TRBJ2-3; TRBD1 might be the D (5 bases). The V end lost 2 bases, the J end lost 4 bases, and 11 bases lay between the germline ends. The CDR3 is 14 amino acids. Germline V gene lookup returns CDR1 SGHRS and CDR2 YFSETQ. The CDR3 reads CASSLQVGADTQYF. The DNA of the CDR3 is TGCGCCAGCAGCTTACAGGTTGGGGCAGATACGCAGTATTTT.

This CDR3 reads CASSAGTEDSPLHF. The CDR3, as DNA: TGCGCCAGCAGTGCCGGGACAGAAGATTCACCCCTCCACTTT. The gene calls are TRBV5-1 and TRBJ1-6, with 7 positions matching TRBD1. The V segment lost 5 bases and the J segment 8 bases; nucleotides outside the gene matches: 7. Germline loops: CDR1 SGHRS, CDR2 YFSETQ. The CDR3 spans 14 residues.

The genes are TRBV2 and TRBJ2-7; 9 bases align to TRBD2. Germline V gives CDR1 SNHLY, CDR2 FYNNEI. This CDR3 has 15 amino acids. V lost 6 bases and J lost 0; bases outside the gene matches: 6. The DNA of the CDR3 is TGTGCCAGCAGATACCTTAGCGGGAGCTCCTACGAGCAGTACTTC. This translates into CASRYLSGSSYEQYF.

The table lists this clonotype with many counts. This chain joins TRBV7-9 and TRBJ2-1; 9 nucleotides align to TRBD2. Germline-derived CDR1 and CDR2 are SEHNR and FQNEAQ (reference sequence). The V segment lost 6 bases and the J segment 3 bases; nucleotides outside the gene matches: 9. The CDR3 runs 16 residues. The CDR3 region is CASSSRSGRNYNEQFF. The CDR3 coding sequence is TGTGCCAGCAGTTCCAGGAGCGGGAGGAACTACAATGAGCAGTTCTTC.

This clonotype was observed many times. V gene TRBV18 combines with J gene TRBJ2-1; D is possibly TRBD2 (6 bases). The ends were cut back, 3 bases at V and 2 bases at J, with 11 bases in the middle. Per germline, CDR1 KGHSH and CDR2 LQKENI. This CDR3 contains 15 residues. CDR3 in DNA: TGTGCCAGCTCACCTTACGCGGGAACCTACAATGAGCAGTTCTTC. It encodes CASSPYAGTYNEQFF. The whole variable domain, filled in from reference TRBV18 and TRBJ2-1, reads NAGVMQNPRHLVRRRGQEARLRCSPMKGHSHVYWYRQLPEEGLKFMVYLQKENIIDESGMPKERFSAEFPKEGPSILRIQQVVRGDSAAYFCASSPYAGTYNEQFFGPGTRLTVL.

The rearrangement joins TRBV7-2 to TRBJ2-7; 13 bases match TRBD2. This CDR3 has 15 residues. Losses at the gene ends were 3 bases for V and 5 bases for J; bases not matched to a gene: 4. Germline assignment: CDR1 SGHTA and CDR2 FQGNSA. CDR3 DNA: TGTGCCAGCAGCTTGTACGGACTAGCGGGAGACGAGCAGTACTTC. This sequence encodes CASSLYGLAGDEQYF.

Notes on this clonotype: Compared with germline, one end of the junction differs, possibly owing to a read error. The genes are TRBV12-3 or TRBV12-4 and TRBJ2-1; 15 bases map to TRBD2. The CDR3 extends over 15 amino acids. The CDR3 nucleotides read TGTGCCAGCAGTCCCGGACTAGCGGGAGGGAATGAGCGGTTCTTC. Translated: CASSPGLAGGNERFF.

This clonotype was observed a few times. CDR3 residues: CSAPRDSERGEQYF. The CDR3 DNA reads as TGCAGTGCTCCCCGGGACTCCGAAAGAGGGGAGCAGTACTTC. The chain links TRBV20-1 to TRBJ2-7, with D tentatively TRBD2 (6 bases). There are 14 residues in the CDR3. The ends were cut back, 5 bases at V and 7 bases at J, with 21 bases in the middle. Germline assignment: CDR1 DFQATT and CDR2 SNEGSKA (reference sequence).

This clonotype was counted between two and nine times. Since a much larger clone is just one base distant, this may be a read error. V usage is TRBV3-1 and J usage is TRBJ2-7, with TRBD2 matching over 9 bases. Germline CDR1 reads LGHDT; CDR2 reads YNNKEL (reference sequence). This CDR3 region has 15 residues. The V gene end was trimmed by 0 bases and the J gene end by 6 bases; junction bases not matched to a gene: 6. As DNA, the CDR3 is TGTGCCAGCAGCCAAGAGACCCTAGCGGGGCGCGAGCAGTACTTC. Protein: CASSQETLAGREQYF.

Concerning this clonotype: The DNA is left out, because the CDR3 cannot be placed on it with certainty; the CDR3 is given as TCRdb lists it. V is TRBV11-3 and J is TRBJ1-1; TRBD1 was called by the table and not checked on the DNA. The CDR3 comprises 22 residues, both ends counted. Germline V gene lookup returns CDR1 SGHNT and CDR2 YENEEA. The CDR3: CASSDPGQGNEQYFGPGTEAFF.

This clonotype was detected many times. This rearrangement joins TRBV5-1 to TRBJ2-7; D ambiguous. Germline V gene data show CDR1 as SGHRS and CDR2 as YFSETQ. The CDR3 runs 14 residues. V was trimmed by 1 base and J by 7 bases, leaving 15 bases between them. Written as DNA, the CDR3 is TGCGCCAGCAGCTTGAGCAGGTGGGATGTGGAGCAGTACTTC. This codes for CASSLSRWDVEQYF.